Only a few counts were recorded for the clone carrying this T cell receptor (beta chain). The antigen remains undetermined. The record originates from a study of T-cell reconstitution after alpha-beta-depleted transplantation in children. Unique molecular identifiers tagged the TCRbeta library. Via MiXCR, TCRdb re-called the PCR reads, giving one row per CDR3 protein. The sample carries some 600,000 distinct CDR3 sequences, approximately 13% recorded once. General study findings and limits: Surviving recipient T cells and intrathymic progenitors accounted for some patients' high TCRbeta diversity at day 60. Several hundred rapidly expanded clones from non-depleted graft cells reportedly supplied alpha-beta T cells about two months post-transplant.

J lost 6 bases, V lost 3 bases, and 14 bases had no gene match. CDR3 length equals 20 residues. Germline V CDR1 and CDR2: MDHEN, SYDVKM. Sequenced here: PBMCs, mostly from graft donor cells, sampled 360 days after TCRalphabeta/CD19-depleted stem cell transplant. This chain joins TRBV28 and TRBJ2-1; 16 positions match TRBD2. The clonotype was recovered from a male patient between 10 and 17 years old who had a stem cell transplant for acute myeloid leukemia, so the T cells may come from the graft donor. CDR3: CASSFPPGLAGGPVVNEQFF. Here the CDR3 DNA reads TGTGCCAGCAGTTTCCCCCCGGGACTAGCGGGAGGGCCAGTAGTCAATGAGCAGTTCTTC.